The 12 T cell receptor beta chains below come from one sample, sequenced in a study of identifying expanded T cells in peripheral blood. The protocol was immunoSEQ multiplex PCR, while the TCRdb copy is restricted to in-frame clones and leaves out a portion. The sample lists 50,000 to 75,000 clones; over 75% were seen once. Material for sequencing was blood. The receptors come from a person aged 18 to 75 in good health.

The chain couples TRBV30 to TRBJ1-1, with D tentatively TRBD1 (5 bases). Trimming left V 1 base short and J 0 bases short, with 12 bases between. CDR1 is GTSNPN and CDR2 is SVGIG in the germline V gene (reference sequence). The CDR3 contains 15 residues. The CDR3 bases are TGTGCCTGGAGTGGAAAGGGGCCGATGAACACTGAAGCTTTCTTT. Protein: CAWSGKGPMNTEAFF.

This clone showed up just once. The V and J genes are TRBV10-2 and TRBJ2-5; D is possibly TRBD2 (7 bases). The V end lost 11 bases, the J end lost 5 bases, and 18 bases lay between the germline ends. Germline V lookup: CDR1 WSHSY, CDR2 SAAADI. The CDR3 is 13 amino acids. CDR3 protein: CAGSGGEWETQYF. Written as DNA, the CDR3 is TGCGCCGGTTCGGGGGGCGAGTGGGAGACCCAGTACTTC.

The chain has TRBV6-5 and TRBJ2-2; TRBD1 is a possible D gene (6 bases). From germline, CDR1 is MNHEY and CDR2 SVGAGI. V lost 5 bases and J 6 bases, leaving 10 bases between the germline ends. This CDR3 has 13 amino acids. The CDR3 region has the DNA TGTGCCAGCAGTATGACAGGAGCCGGGGAGCTGTTTTTT. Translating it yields CASSMTGAGELFF.

CDR3 nucleotide sequence: TGTGCCAGCAGAGGGACAATACAAGGCTACACCTTC. Protein sequence: CASRGTIQGYTF. The gene calls are TRBV27 and TRBJ1-2; a possible D gene is TRBD1 (6 bases). The V end lost 6 bases, the J end lost 8 bases, and 13 bases lay between the germline ends. CDR3 length equals 12 residues. The germline gives CDR1 MNHEY, CDR2 SMNVEV (reference sequence).

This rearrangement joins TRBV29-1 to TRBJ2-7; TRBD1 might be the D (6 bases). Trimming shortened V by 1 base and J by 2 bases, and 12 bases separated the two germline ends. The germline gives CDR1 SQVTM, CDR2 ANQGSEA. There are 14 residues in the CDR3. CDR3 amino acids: CSVEGRGSPYEQYF. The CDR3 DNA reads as TGCAGCGTTGAAGGCAGGGGTTCTCCCTACGAGCAGTACTTC.

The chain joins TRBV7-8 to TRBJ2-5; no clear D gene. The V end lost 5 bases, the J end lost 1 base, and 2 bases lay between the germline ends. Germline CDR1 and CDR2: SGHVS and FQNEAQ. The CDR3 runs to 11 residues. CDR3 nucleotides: TGTGCCAGCAGCGGCCAAGAGACCCAGTACTTC. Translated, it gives CASSGQETQYF. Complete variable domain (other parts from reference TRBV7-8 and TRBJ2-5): GAGVSQSPRYKVAKRGQDVALRCDPISGHVSLFWYQQALGQGPEFLTYFQNEAQLDKSGLPSDRFFAERPEGSVSTLKIQRTQQEDSAVYLCASSGQETQYFGPGTRLLVL.

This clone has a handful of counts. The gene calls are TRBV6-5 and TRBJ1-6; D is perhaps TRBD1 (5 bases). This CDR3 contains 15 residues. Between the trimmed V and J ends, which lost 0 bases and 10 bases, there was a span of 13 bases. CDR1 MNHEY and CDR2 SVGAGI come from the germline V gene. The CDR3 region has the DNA TGTGCCAGCAGTTACTCGACTGACAGAGGATCACCCCTCCACTTT. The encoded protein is CASSYSTDRGSPLHF.

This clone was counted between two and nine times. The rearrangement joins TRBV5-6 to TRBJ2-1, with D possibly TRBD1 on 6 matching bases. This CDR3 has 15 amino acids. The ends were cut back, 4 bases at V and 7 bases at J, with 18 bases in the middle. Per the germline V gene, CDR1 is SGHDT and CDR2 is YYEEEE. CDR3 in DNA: TGTGCCAGCAGCCTCTTCGGAACAGGGTTGAATGAGCAGTTCTTC. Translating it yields CASSLFGTGLNEQFF.

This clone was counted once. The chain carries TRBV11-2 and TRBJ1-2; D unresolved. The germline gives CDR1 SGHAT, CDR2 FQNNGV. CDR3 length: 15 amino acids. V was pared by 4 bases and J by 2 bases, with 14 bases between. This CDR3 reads CASSYAAMGNYGYTF. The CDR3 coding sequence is TGTGCCAGCAGCTACGCCGCGATGGGAAACTATGGCTACACCTTC. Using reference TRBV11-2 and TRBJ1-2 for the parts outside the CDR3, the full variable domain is EAGVAQSPRYKIIEKRQSVAFWCNPISGHATLYWYQQILGQGPKLLIQFQNNGVVDDSQLPKDRFSAERLKGVDSTLKIQPAKLEDSAVYLCASSYAAMGNYGYTFGSGTRLTVV.

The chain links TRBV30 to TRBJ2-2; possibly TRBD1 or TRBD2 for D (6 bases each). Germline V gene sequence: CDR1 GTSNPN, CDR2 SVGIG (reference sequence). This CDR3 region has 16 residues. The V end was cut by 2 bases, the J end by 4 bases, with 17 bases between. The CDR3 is CAWSPLAGQPTGELFF. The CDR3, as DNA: TGTGCCTGGAGTCCCCTCGCGGGACAACCCACCGGGGAGCTGTTTTTT. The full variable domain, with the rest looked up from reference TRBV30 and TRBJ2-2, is SQTIHQWPATLVQPVGSPLSLECTVEGTSNPNLYWYRQAAGRGLQLLFYSVGIGQISSEVPQNLSASRPQDRQFILSSKKLLLSDSGFYLCAWSPLAGQPTGELFFGEGSRLTVL.

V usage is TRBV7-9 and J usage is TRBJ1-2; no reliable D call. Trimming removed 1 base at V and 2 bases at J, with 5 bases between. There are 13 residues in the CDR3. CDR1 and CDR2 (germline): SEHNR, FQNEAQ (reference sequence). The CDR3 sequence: CASSLEINYGYTF. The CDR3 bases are TGTGCCAGCAGCTTAGAGATAAACTATGGCTACACCTTC.

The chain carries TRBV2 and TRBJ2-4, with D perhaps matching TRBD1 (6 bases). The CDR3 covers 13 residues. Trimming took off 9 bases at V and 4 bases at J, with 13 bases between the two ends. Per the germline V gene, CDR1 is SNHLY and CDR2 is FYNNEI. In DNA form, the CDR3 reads TGTGCCAGTAGAGGAACAGGGAAAAACATTCAGTACTTC. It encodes CASRGTGKNIQYF.